A single sample is the source of the 21 T cell receptor beta chains below, sequenced in a study of T cell responses to AZD1222 COVID-19 vaccine (dated by TCRdb to about 2021). The intended sense of this specimen's time point label: about 28 days (+/-7) after the second vaccine dose. Library creation used the immunoSEQ multiplex PCR assay. In its TCRdb copy, this immuneACCESS table keeps in-frame sequences only and misses some clones. Where compared with another copy, unresolved V genes explain less than half of these, and the others have no known cause. The sample contains 90,000 to 120,000 clones, about 90% of them found a single time. 5.5% to 7% of the sample goes to the ten largest clones. The sample in question was peripheral blood, obtained 28 days after the second AZD1222 dose. The receptors here all came from an adult who received the AZD1222 COVID-19 vaccine.

The CDR3, as DNA: TGTGCCAGCAGTTTTCAGCGCAGTGAGCAGTTCTTC. This translates into CASSFQRSEQFF. V gene TRBV27 combines with J gene TRBJ2-1; D is unresolved. Deletions cut 3 bases from V and 9 bases from J, with 9 bases between. CDR3 length equals 12 residues. Germline V gives CDR1 MNHEY, CDR2 SMNVEV (reference sequence).

The chain carries TRBV28 and TRBJ1-2; 7 nucleotides line up with TRBD1. J was trimmed by 1 base and V by 9 bases; bases with no gene match: 5. CDR1 is MDHEN, CDR2 SYDVKM, per germline. This CDR3 has 13 residues. The CDR3 DNA reads as TGTGCCAGTACGGGACAGATTAACTATGGCTACACCTTC. This sequence encodes CASTGQINYGYTF.

The chain combines TRBV20-1 with TRBJ1-3, with no clear D. The germline CDR1 and CDR2 sequences are DFQATT and SNEGSKA (reference sequence). V dropped 6 bases and J dropped 0 bases, with 6 bases sitting between them. The CDR3 extends over 12 amino acids. The chain's CDR3 is CSASTSGNTIYF. The CDR3 DNA sequence: TGCAGTGCGAGTACCTCTGGAAACACCATATATTTT.

This clone showed up just once. This chain joins TRBV7-9 and TRBJ2-7; D is unclear. CDR3 size: 12 residues. V shed 3 bases and J shed 2 bases, with 5 bases lying between them. Germline assignment: CDR1 SEHNR and CDR2 FQNEAQ (reference sequence). Here the CDR3 DNA reads TGTGCCAGCAGCTTTTTCGCCTACGAGCAGTACTTC. Translated: CASSFFAYEQYF.

The chain carries TRBV5-1 and TRBJ1-4, with D unclear. Trimming left V 0 bases short and J 7 bases short, with 22 bases between. Germline V gene data show CDR1 as SGHRS and CDR2 as YFSETQ. The CDR3 spans 18 residues. As DNA, the CDR3 is TGCGCCAGCAGCTTGGGCGCCGGCCTCAGGTTTAAGGTTGAAAAACTGTTTTTT. Protein sequence: CASSLGAGLRFKVEKLFF. The full variable domain, with the rest looked up from reference TRBV5-1 and TRBJ1-4, is KAGVTQTPRYLIKTRGQQVTLSCSPISGHRSVSWYQQTPGQGLQFLFEYFSETQRNKGNFPGRFSGRQFSNSRSEMNVSTLELGDSALYLCASSLGAGLRFKVEKLFFGSGTQLSVL.

The chain combines TRBV15 with TRBJ2-7; maybe TRBD2 (6 bases). CDR1 is LNHNV and CDR2 is YYDKDF in the germline V gene (reference sequence). The V and J ends lost 3 bases and 7 bases respectively, with 13 bases between them. The CDR3 extends over 13 amino acids. The DNA of the CDR3 is TGTGCCACCAGCAGGGGGGGACTTCGGGAGCAGTACTTC. Its translation is CATSRGGLREQYF.

CDR3 in amino acids: CASSLDSRLNQPQHF. DNA of the CDR3: TGTGCCAGCAGCTTAGACAGCCGCCTAAATCAGCCCCAGCATTTT. V gene TRBV7-2 combines with J gene TRBJ1-5; the D is unclear. This CDR3 spans 15 amino acids. Germline V lookup: CDR1 SGHTA, CDR2 FQGNSA. V gave up 1 base and J gave up 4 bases, with 11 bases separating them.

J is TRBJ1-2 and V is TRBV30, with D unresolved. V lost 2 bases and J lost 8, with 21 bases in between. Germline CDR1 reads GTSNPN; CDR2 reads SVGIG (reference sequence). This CDR3 contains 15 residues. The CDR3 sequence is CAWSIPMVAQYGYTF. The DNA for the CDR3 is TGTGCCTGGAGTATCCCCATGGTCGCCCAGTACGGCTACACCTTC.

This clone was observed a single time. The chain joins TRBV28 to TRBJ2-7; tentatively, D is TRBD1 or TRBD2 (5 bases each). V was clipped by 6 bases and J by 4 bases, with 16 bases between them. Germline V gives CDR1 MDHEN, CDR2 SYDVKM. This CDR3 has 14 residues. The CDR3 sequence is CASSRDGQGYEQYF. The CDR3 DNA reads as TGTGCCAGCAGCCGGGACGGTCAAGGGTACGAGCAGTACTTC. Filled out from reference TRBV28 and TRBJ2-7, the complete variable domain reads DVKVTQSSRYLVKRTGEKVFLECVQDMDHENMFWYRQDPGLGLRLIYFSYDVKMKEKGDIPEGYSVSREKKERFSLILESASTNQTSMYLCASSRDGQGYEQYFGPGTRLTVT.

This clone was seen a single time. This chain connects TRBV6-1 to TRBJ2-4; D gene uncertain. V shed 3 bases and J shed 6 bases, with 6 bases lying between them. The germline CDR1 and CDR2 sequences are MNHNS and SASEGT. The CDR3 runs 12 residues. The CDR3 is CASSESGNIQYF. The CDR3 DNA follows: TGTGCCAGCAGTGAGTCGGGAAACATTCAGTACTTC.

The chain joins TRBV30 to TRBJ1-5; D gene uncertain. V lost 6 bases, J lost 6 bases, and 12 bases lay in between. From germline, CDR1 is GTSNPN and CDR2 SVGIG (reference sequence). This CDR3 spans 12 amino acids. CDR3 DNA sequence: TGTGCCTGCAAGGGAGGCGGTCAGCCCCAGCATTTT. Amino acid sequence: CACKGGGQPQHF.

The genes are TRBV9 and TRBJ1-2; maybe TRBD1 (6 bases). V lost 0 bases and J lost 4, with 10 bases in between. The CDR3 has 14 amino acids. Germline V gene lookup returns CDR1 SGDLS and CDR2 YYNGEE. The CDR3 bases are TGTGCCAGCAGCGTAGGGGCAGGGGCCTATGGCTACACCTTC. Amino acids: CASSVGAGAYGYTF. Full variable domain (outside the CDR3, taken from reference TRBV9 and TRBJ1-2): DSGVTQTPKHLITATGQRVTLRCSPRSGDLSVYWYQQSLDQGLQFLIQYYNGEERAKGNILERFSAQQFPDLHSELNLSSLELGDSALYFCASSVGAGAYGYTFGSGTRLTVV.

The chain combines TRBV10-2 with TRBJ1-5; 8 positions agree with TRBD1. Trimming removed 8 bases from V and 3 bases from J; junction bases left unmatched: 6. CDR3 size: 14 residues. Germline assignment: CDR1 WSHSY and CDR2 SAAADI. CDR3 loop: CASGWTGNNQPQHF. CDR3 DNA: TGCGCCAGCGGTTGGACAGGGAACAATCAGCCCCAGCATTTT.

This rearrangement joins TRBV27 to TRBJ1-1, with 11 bases lining up with TRBD1. The germline V gene has CDR1 MNHEY and CDR2 SMNVEV (reference sequence). The ends lost 4 bases at V and 5 bases at J; junction bases unmatched: 12. CDR3 length: 17 residues. CDR3 protein: CASSSGQGAPVGTEAFF. CDR3 bases: TGTGCCAGCAGTTCCGGACAGGGGGCCCCGGTTGGAACTGAAGCTTTCTTT.

The chain couples TRBV5-1 to TRBJ2-7, with a possible D match to TRBD2 (5 bases). V was cut by 1 base and J by 3 bases, with 11 bases left in between. The CDR3 sequence is 14 residues long. In germline, CDR1 is SGHRS, CDR2 YFSETQ. CDR3 sequence: CASSLYRGNYEQYF. The CDR3 DNA is TGCGCCAGCAGCTTGTATCGAGGGAACTACGAGCAGTACTTC.

The chain employs TRBV28 and TRBJ2-7; D not certain. Per germline, CDR1 MDHEN and CDR2 SYDVKM. Trimming removed 3 bases at V and 7 bases at J, with 13 bases between. The CDR3 has 13 amino acids. The CDR3 DNA is TGTGCCAGCAGTTTGATCACGCGCATGGAGCAGTACTTC. Translating gives CASSLITRMEQYF.

This clone appeared a single time. The rearrangement uses TRBV28 and TRBJ1-2, with D unclear. The CDR3 covers 15 residues. Trimming took off 2 bases at V and 8 bases at J, with 18 bases between the two ends. CDR1 and CDR2 (germline): MDHEN, SYDVKM. CDR3 protein: CASSLSMRGVRGYTF. CDR3 bases: TGTGCCAGCAGTTTAAGTATGCGTGGGGTCCGGGGCTACACCTTC.

The chain recombines TRBV5-6 with TRBJ2-2; D may match TRBD1 or TRBD2 (5 bases each). Germline CDR1 reads SGHDT; CDR2 reads YYEEEE. CDR3 length: 13 residues. The germline V and J ends were trimmed by 5 bases and 7 bases, with 12 bases remaining between them. The CDR3 coding sequence is TGTGCCAGCAGTCCCGGGACCCTCGGGGAGCTGTTTTTT. Its translation: CASSPGTLGELFF. Together with reference TRBV5-6 and TRBJ2-2, the CDR3 gives the full variable domain: DAGVTQSPTHLIKTRGQQVTLRCSPKSGHDTVSWYQQALGQGPQFIFQYYEEEERQRGNFPDRFSGHQFPNYSSELNVNALLLGDSALYLCASSPGTLGELFFGEGSRLTVL.

V usage is TRBV5-1 and J usage is TRBJ2-5, with D perhaps assigned TRBD1 or TRBD2 (5 bases each). The germline gives CDR1 SGHRS, CDR2 YFSETQ. This CDR3 region has 12 residues. Trimming cost V 6 bases and J 4 bases, with 10 bases left between them. The CDR3 here is CASTPGGETQYF. The DNA for the CDR3 is TGCGCCAGCACCCCTGGGGGAGAGACCCAGTACTTC.

The chain is built from TRBV6-4 and TRBJ1-1, with 8 positions matching TRBD1. CDR1 and CDR2 (germline): MRHNA, SNTAGT. The CDR3 has 13 amino acids. The J segment lost 1 base and the V segment lost 6 bases, leaving 1 base of the junction unmatched. CDR3 in amino acids: CASRQGENTEAFF. The CDR3 nucleotides read TGTGCCAGCAGACAGGGGGAGAACACTGAAGCTTTCTTT.

This clone was found once. The V gene is TRBV6-5, the J gene TRBJ1-6, with D perhaps matching TRBD1 (6 bases). V shed 5 bases and J shed 6 bases, with 11 bases lying between them. This CDR3 region has 14 residues. CDR1 and CDR2 (germline): MNHEY, SVGAGI. The CDR3 bases are TGTGCCAGCAGTCCTCGACAGGCTAATTCACCCCTCCACTTT. Its translation: CASSPRQANSPLHF.